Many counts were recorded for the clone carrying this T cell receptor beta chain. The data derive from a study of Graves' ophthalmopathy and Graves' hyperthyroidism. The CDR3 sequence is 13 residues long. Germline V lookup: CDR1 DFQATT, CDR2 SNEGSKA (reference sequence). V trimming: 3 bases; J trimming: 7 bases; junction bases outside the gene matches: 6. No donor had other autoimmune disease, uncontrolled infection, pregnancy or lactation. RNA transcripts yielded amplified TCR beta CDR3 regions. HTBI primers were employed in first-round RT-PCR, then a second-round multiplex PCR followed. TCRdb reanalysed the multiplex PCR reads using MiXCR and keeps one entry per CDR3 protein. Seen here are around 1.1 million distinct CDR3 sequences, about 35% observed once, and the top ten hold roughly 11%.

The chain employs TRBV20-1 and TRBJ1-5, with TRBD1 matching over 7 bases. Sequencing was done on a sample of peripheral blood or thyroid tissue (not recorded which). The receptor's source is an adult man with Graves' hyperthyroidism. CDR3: CSASRGQGQPQHF. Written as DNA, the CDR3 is TGCAGTGCTAGTAGGGGGCAGGGGCAGCCCCAGCATTTT.